Included here is one T cell receptor beta chain sequence, with context. Its target is unknown. These data come from a study of PD-1 blockade in classical Hodgkin lymphoma. Overall study findings and caveats: No one has yet defined what causes the repertoire differences, which may be disease activity or prior therapy.

Germline V gene sequence: CDR1 SGHRS, CDR2 YFSETQ. The CDR3 loop spans 14 amino acids. V lost 0 bases to trimming and J lost 3 bases; unmatched junction nucleotides: 3. TCRdb's table, derived via immunoSEQ multiplex PCR, lists solely in-frame clones and lacks some. The sample consists of just under 20,000 clones, roughly 90% of them appearing once. As for time point: cycle 4 day 1 (C4D1), after 6 weeks of nivolumab. The patients all showed relapse after autologous stem cell transplantation, while their brentuximab vedotin exposure varied. Magnetic negative selection isolated CD8+ T cells from thawed PBMCs. Best response was recorded as complete response, partial response or progressive disease.

J is TRBJ2-7 and V is TRBV5-1; 7 bases are a match to TRBD2. Sequencing was performed on CD8+ T cells from blood, taken before the fourth cycle of nivolumab. The source is a human donor with classical Hodgkin lymphoma. The CDR3 DNA follows: TGCGCCAGCAGCTTGGAGGCTAGCGGCTACGAGCAGTACTTC. This encodes CASSLEASGYEQYF. Based on the CDR3 plus reference TRBV5-1 and TRBJ2-7, the full variable domain is KAGVTQTPRYLIKTRGQQVTLSCSPISGHRSVSWYQQTPGQGLQFLFEYFSETQRNKGNFPGRFSGRQFSNSRSEMNVSTLELGDSALYLCASSLEASGYEQYFGPGTRLTVT.